The 28 T cell receptor beta chains below were found in one sample sequenced in a study of beta chain features in type 1 diabetes (dated by TCRdb to 2016 to 2018). To prepare the library, the immunoSEQ multiplex PCR assay was applied. The High Capacity cDNA Reverse Transcription Kit was used to reverse transcribe all of the isolated RNA, meaning that expressed TCRB transcripts were what got sequenced. Held by TCRdb, this immuneACCESS table contains in-frame sequences only and omits some clones. Under half of the omission traces to an unresolved V gene where checked; the cause of the rest is unknown. The table for this sample lists about 320,000 clones; less than 15% of them were counted only once. The ten most abundant clones make up roughly 7% of the sample. Material for sequencing was central memory CD4+ T cells from blood. Receptors originate from a man aged 25-40 years in good health.

The chain recombines TRBV25-1 with TRBJ2-1; D tentatively reads TRBD1 or TRBD2 (5 bases each). From germline, CDR1 is MGHDK and CDR2 SYGVNS. V was pared by 6 bases and J by 0 bases, with 12 bases between. The CDR3 length is 15 residues. CDR3 protein: CASSDSGSSYNEQFF. The CDR3 DNA follows: TGTGCCAGCAGCGACAGCGGTAGCTCCTACAATGAGCAGTTCTTC.

This clone was detected only a few times. This chain links TRBV7-2 with TRBJ2-5, with 12 positions matching TRBD2. Losses at the gene ends were 5 bases for V and 5 bases for J; bases not matched to a gene: 15. The CDR3 spans 18 residues. CDR1 and CDR2 from the germline V gene are SGHTA and FQGNSA. The CDR3 spells CASSPLSVTSGSDETQYF. CDR3 in DNA: TGTGCCAGCAGCCCCCTTTCCGTGACTAGCGGGAGTGATGAGACCCAGTACTTC.

This clone has a handful of counts. The chain carries TRBV7-2 and TRBJ2-5; 8 bases line up with TRBD2. V lost 0 bases and J lost 4; bases outside the gene matches: 7. Germline CDR1 and CDR2: SGHTA and FQGNSA. The CDR3 is made up of 16 amino acids. For the CDR3, the DNA is TGTGCCAGCAGCTTAGCGCGACGGGCGGGGGGAGAGACCCAGTACTTC. Encoded protein: CASSLARRAGGETQYF.

The table lists this clone with a few counts. The chain recombines TRBV7-2 with TRBJ2-7; 12 nucleotides agree with TRBD2. Germline assignment: CDR1 SGHTA and CDR2 FQGNSA. The trim removed 5 bases at V and 2 bases at J, leaving 4 bases unmatched. CDR3 length equals 15 residues. CDR3: CASSPTSGGPYEQYF. The CDR3 nucleotides read TGTGCCAGCAGCCCGACTAGCGGGGGACCCTACGAGCAGTACTTC.

The chain is built from TRBV15 and TRBJ1-1, with 7 positions matching TRBD1. J lost 8 bases, V lost 1 base, and 10 bases had no gene match. Germline assignment: CDR1 LNHNV and CDR2 YYDKDF (reference sequence). The CDR3 is 15 residues long. The CDR3 bases are TGTGCCACCAGCAGAGGATTCCGCGGGACAGCGGAAGCTTTCTTT. Translated: CATSRGFRGTAEAFF.

This chain links TRBV7-2 with TRBJ1-1; D gene unclear. The CDR3 totals 15 residues. Germline-derived CDR1 and CDR2 are SGHTA and FQGNSA. The ends were cut back, 1 base at V and 0 bases at J, with 9 bases in the middle. Here the CDR3 DNA reads TGTGCCAGCAGCTTAGTGCGGCTCTTGAACACTGAAGCTTTCTTT. Translating gives CASSLVRLLNTEAFF.

This sequence joins TRBV7-3 and TRBJ2-1; TRBD2 matches 16 bases. This CDR3 spans 15 amino acids. V trimming: 5 bases; J trimming: 8 bases; junction bases outside the gene matches: 3. Germline CDR1 is SGHTA and CDR2 is FQGTGA. CDR3 loop: CASSGGLAGGHEQFF. The CDR3 nucleotides read TGTGCCAGCAGCGGGGGACTAGCGGGAGGGCATGAGCAGTTCTTC.

This clone appeared a few times. V gene TRBV19 combines with J gene TRBJ2-5, with 11 nucleotides matching TRBD2. Germline trimming cut 5 bases from V and 4 bases from J; bases unmatched to any gene: 9. Per the germline V gene, CDR1 is LNHDA and CDR2 is SQIVND (reference sequence). The CDR3 loop spans 16 amino acids. CDR3: CASSASGGTLRETQYF. The CDR3 DNA reads TGTGCCAGTAGTGCTAGCGGGGGGACATTGCGAGAGACCCAGTACTTC.

Concerning this clone itself: A much larger clone differs from this one at a single base, so this may be a read error. This sample also contains other DNA sequences that code for the same CDR3. The chain couples TRBV11-3 to TRBJ1-1; D is perhaps TRBD1 (5 bases). The CDR3 loop spans 13 amino acids. Germline V gives CDR1 SGHNT, CDR2 YENEEA. V lost 1 base and J lost 5, with 8 bases in between. The DNA for the CDR3 is TGTGCCAGCAGCTTAGGGGCAGGGACTGAAGCTTTCTTT. Protein sequence: CASSLGAGTEAFF.

The J gene is TRBJ2-2, the V gene TRBV7-2; the D is unclear. In germline, CDR1 is SGHTA, CDR2 FQGNSA. CDR3 length: 14 residues. V was clipped by 3 bases and J by 0 bases, with 5 bases between them. The CDR3 nucleotides read TGTGCCAGCAGCTTGACTTCGAACACCGGGGAGCTGTTTTTT. Translation gives CASSLTSNTGELFF.

The CDR3 spells CASRPFNQPQHF. The CDR3 nucleotides read TGTGCCAGCAGGCCCTTCAATCAGCCCCAGCATTTT. The chain has TRBV6-1 and TRBJ1-5; D gene ambiguous. Germline CDR1 MNHNS, CDR2 SASEGT. This CDR3 comprises 12 residues. Deletions cut 6 bases from V and 3 bases from J, with 6 bases between.

About this clone itself: The junction differs from germline at one of its ends, possibly a read error. The chain is built from TRBV14 and TRBJ2-1, with no clear D. Germline lookup yields CDR1 SGHDN and CDR2 FVKESK. The CDR3 is 14 amino acids. CDR3: CASSQDPPYYEQFF. DNA of the CDR3: TGTGCCAGCAGCCAAGATCCTCCCTACTATGAGCAGTTCTTC.

The J gene is TRBJ2-1, the V gene TRBV5-4; D possibly corresponds to TRBD2 (6 bases). This CDR3 spans 13 amino acids. The V gene lost 2 bases and the J gene lost 8 bases, with 11 bases spanning the gap. The germline V gene has CDR1 SGHNT and CDR2 YYREEE (reference sequence). The CDR3 coding sequence is TGTGCCAGCAGCTTCGGGAGTGAGTATGAGCAGTTCTTC. It is translated as CASSFGSEYEQFF.

This clone was seen more than once but under ten times. The gene calls are TRBV4-1 and TRBJ2-3, with D unresolved. Trimming shortened V by 5 bases and J by 6 bases, and 12 bases separated the two germline ends. Per the germline V gene, CDR1 is MGHRA and CDR2 is YSYEKL. The CDR3 sequence is 13 residues long. The CDR3 DNA reads TGCGCCAGCAGCAAGACGTTGGGGGATACGCAGTATTTT. The encoded protein is CASSKTLGDTQYF.

This clone occurred a few times. The genes are TRBV5-6 and TRBJ1-2, with D unclear. CDR1 and CDR2 from the germline V gene are SGHDT and YYEEEE. CDR3 length: 15 residues. The germline V and J ends were trimmed by 0 bases and 2 bases, with 11 bases remaining between them. CDR3 nucleotides: TGTGCCAGCAGCTTGGATGCAGGCCTAAACTATGGCTACACCTTC. Its protein is CASSLDAGLNYGYTF.

The table lists this clone with a few counts. The chain couples TRBV27 to TRBJ2-1; 7 bases agree with TRBD2. V lost 6 bases, J lost 2 bases, and 13 bases stayed unmatched. CDR3 size: 17 residues. Per the germline V gene, CDR1 is MNHEY and CDR2 is SMNVEV (reference sequence). DNA of the CDR3: TGTGCCAGCAGCCGATTCTCAAGCGGGATAACCTACAATGAGCAGTTCTTC. It codes for CASSRFSSGITYNEQFF.

The gene calls are TRBV5-4 and TRBJ2-7, with D unresolved. The CDR3 runs to 12 residues. V lost 2 bases and J lost 3, with 6 bases in between. CDR1 is SGHNT and CDR2 is YYREEE in the germline V gene (reference sequence). CDR3 nucleotides: TGTGCCAGCAGCTTAGGACGCTACGAGCAGTACTTC. Its protein is CASSLGRYEQYF.

This clone was observed a few times. The chain joins TRBV30 to TRBJ2-1, with 13 bases matching TRBD2. Losses at the gene ends were 3 bases for V and 8 bases for J; bases not matched to a gene: 7. The CDR3 sequence is 15 residues long. Germline loops: CDR1 GTSNPN, CDR2 SVGIG (reference sequence). CDR3: CAWRPGLAGLDEQFF. Here the CDR3 DNA reads TGTGCCTGGAGGCCGGGACTAGCGGGATTGGATGAGCAGTTCTTC.

V is TRBV14 and J is TRBJ2-7; either TRBD1 or TRBD2 may supply D (6 bases each). The CDR3 is 12 residues long. Germline lookup yields CDR1 SGHDN and CDR2 FVKESK. Trimming stripped 0 bases from V and 12 bases from J, with 12 bases between. The CDR3 coding sequence is TGTGCCAGCAGCCAAGATTGGGGGGCTCCGTACTTC. Translated: CASSQDWGAPYF.

The sample holds many counts of this clone. The chain recombines TRBV7-3 with TRBJ2-3, with 9 bases identical to TRBD2. The germline CDR1 and CDR2 sequences are SGHTA and FQGTGA. CDR3 size: 16 residues. Trimming at V came to 5 bases and at J to 5 bases, leaving 11 bases not matched to a gene. The DNA for the CDR3 is TGTGCCAGCAGCACCGGGACTAGCAATAGTGTAGATACGCAGTATTTT. It codes for CASSTGTSNSVDTQYF.

This clone was seen only a few times. This chain links TRBV6-6 with TRBJ1-2, with D unresolved. The CDR3 is made up of 8 amino acids. V was shortened by 10 bases and J by 6 bases, with 3 bases between the two germline ends. Germline assignment: CDR1 MNHNY and CDR2 SVGAGI (reference sequence). Here the CDR3 reads CATNGYTF. CDR3 sequence (DNA): TGTGCCACCAATGGCTACACCTTC.

This clone came up a few times. The V gene is TRBV25-1, the J gene TRBJ2-7; no clear D. There are 11 residues in the CDR3. Looked up from germline, CDR1 is MGHDK and CDR2 is SYGVNS. V lost 3 bases and J 5 bases, leaving 5 bases between the germline ends. This CDR3 reads CASSELDEQYV. The CDR3 coding sequence is TGTGCCAGCAGTGAGCTTGACGAGCAGTACGTC.

The table lists this clone with a few counts. The gene calls are TRBV5-6 and TRBJ2-5, with a tentative D call TRBD2 (6 bases). The CDR3 sequence is 14 residues long. V was clipped by 2 bases and J by 4 bases, with 12 bases between them. The germline gives CDR1 SGHDT, CDR2 YYEEEE. DNA for the CDR3: TGTGCCAGCAGCTTAGGAGGGGCGCGAGAGACCCAGTACTTC. Translating gives CASSLGGARETQYF.

This chain joins TRBV6-5 and TRBJ2-3; a weak D match, TRBD2 (5 bases). Germline loops: CDR1 MNHEY, CDR2 SVGAGI. The V end was cut by 3 bases, the J end by 4 bases, with 11 bases between. The CDR3 loop spans 14 amino acids. CDR3 loop: CASSYTRISDTQYF. Written as DNA, the CDR3 is TGTGCCAGCAGTTATACTAGAATATCAGATACGCAGTATTTT.

The chain combines TRBV4-1 with TRBJ2-5; TRBD1 matches 8 bases. The CDR3 spans 13 residues. V dropped 5 bases and J dropped 7; count of bases not matched to a gene: 6. Germline CDR1 reads MGHRA; CDR2 reads YSYEKL. CDR3 in DNA: TGCGCCAGCAGCACGACAGGGGAGGTGACCCAGTACTTC. Amino acid sequence: CASSTTGEVTQYF.

At least ten counts were recorded for this clone. This chain joins TRBV7-9 and TRBJ1-4, with TRBD1 matching 9 bases. The CDR3 is made up of 15 amino acids. V gave up 5 bases and J gave up 6 bases; unmatched junction bases: 7. CDR1 SEHNR and CDR2 FQNEAQ come from the germline V gene (reference sequence). CDR3 sequence reads: CASSTRQGGYEKLFF. CDR3 DNA: TGTGCCAGCAGCACTCGACAGGGGGGTTATGAAAAACTGTTTTTT.

This sequence joins TRBV10-3 and TRBJ1-1, with a possible D match to TRBD1 (6 bases). Per germline, CDR1 ENHRY and CDR2 SYGVKD. This CDR3 has 13 residues. V was clipped by 6 bases and J by 7 bases, with 15 bases between them. In DNA, the CDR3 is TGTGCCATCAGGGGGGCAGGACGGGATGAAGCTTTCTTT. Protein product: CAIRGAGRDEAFF.

This clone was counted between two and nine times. The J gene is TRBJ2-1, the V gene TRBV2, with 8 bases that match TRBD2. The CDR3 runs 17 residues. V trimming: 3 bases; J trimming: 7 bases; junction bases outside the gene matches: 14. The germline V gene has CDR1 SNHLY and CDR2 FYNNEI. The CDR3 protein is CASSDSDGGAGLNEQFF. The CDR3 bases are TGTGCCAGCAGTGATTCCGACGGGGGGGCGGGTCTAAATGAGCAGTTCTTC. Using reference TRBV2 and TRBJ2-1 for the parts outside the CDR3, the full variable domain is EPEVTQTPSHQVTQMGQEVILRCVPISNHLYFYWYRQILGQKVEFLVSFYNNEISEKSEIFDDQFSVERPDGSNFTLKIRSTKLEDSAMYFCASSDSDGGAGLNEQFFGPGTRLTVL.